This T cell receptor beta chain was captured in a study of cytomegalovirus exposure and HLA in healthy donors (dated by TCRdb to 2017 to 2019). Regarding the study in general: In an earlier analysis of 450 to 750 of the donors, 250 to 300 Gb of sequence data and 120 million or so unique TCR beta sequences from 180 million or so T cells were reported. An early release covering 500 to 750 HLA-typed donors comprised about 300 gigabases of sequencing data and tens of millions of unique TCR sequences. Of the roughly 400 genotyped donors, approximately 80% were placed in the genetic ancestry cluster associated with self-reported Caucasian donors. The study aimed to test whether signatures of past pathogen exposure could be identified by cataloging public T cell receptors. Using immunosequencing, the study profiled T cell repertoires from around 680 subjects and related those repertoires to cytomegalovirus serostatus. A separate validation cohort of about 110 different subjects was used in addition to the approximately 670-subject first cohort. High-throughput TCR immunosequencing, statistical association of individual TCRs with disease status, and machine learning were combined to predict cytomegalovirus infection status. A later analysis re-examined previously published TCR beta repertoires from just over 650 donors and added high-resolution HLA genotyping to investigate patterns of TCR occurrence. Rather than drawing on any new phenotypic data, the later analysis identified candidate immune exposures from TCR beta sequences and the way those sequences occurred across donors. An earlier analysis of 450 to 750 of the donors used high-throughput TCR beta sequencing to judge whether each TCR beta V gene segment behaved as functional or pseudogenic. Donor age, sex, ethnicity and CMV serostatus were compiled alongside the repertoire data. A later genetic analysis used genome-wide SNP genotypes for about 60% of the roughly 700 donors, treating that subset as a discovery cohort. Every discovery cohort repertoire had been produced on one sequencing platform. HLA typing included class I and class II loci at four-digit resolution. Typing coverage varied by locus: 629-630 donors for A, B, C, DRB1 and DQB1; some 520 for DQA1; some 610 for DPA1; more than 450 for DPB1. A few DR-DQ haplotypes were treated as single units for association and clustering because of strong linkage in the cohort. Among a few hundred genotyped donors of the cohort, an average of approximately 240,000 unique TCR beta nucleotide sequences were sequenced per donor, 15% to 20% of them non-productive. The investigation overall reported the following: Assigning TCR associations to individual alleles was difficult when HLA alleles, especially DR and DQ, strongly co-occurred. A cluster of highly shared sequence variants was judged likely to be a technical artifact of the sequencing pipeline. Compared with equally common non-associated chains, HLA-associated TCR beta chains in a later analysis were more clonally expanded and had lower generation probabilities. This cohort had only TCR beta chains sequenced, and the lack of alpha or paired-chain data limited which features could be detected. Cytomegalovirus status was reported to be diagnosed by the classifier with high specificity and sensitivity in both the original and validation cohorts. HLA typing was unavailable for some donors at each locus, so association tests used only the typed subset. Several of the top co-occurrence clusters appeared to be linked to parvovirus B19, influenza, CMV and Epstein-Barr virus, according to a later analysis. In the study, 150 to 200 TCR beta chains were listed as associated with cytomegalovirus. An earlier analysis of some 590 of the donors showed that most TCR beta V segments appeared in productive rearrangements either about 90% or about 30% of the time, which broadly matched IMGT annotations. A later analysis found that TCR association rates varied across HLA loci, with DRB1 alleles showing the most associated TCRs and HLA-C alleles the fewest. Across donors, most TCR sequences were observed very rarely, whereas some public TCRs were present in many individuals. Specific HLA alleles were associated with 15,000 to 20,000 TCR beta sequences at a false discovery rate of 0.05 in a later analysis. In a later genetic analysis, fewer N-insertions in productive TCRs were reported among donors in an Asian-associated ancestry cluster than the roughly 700-donor mean. Linkage disequilibrium might explain the correlated functional status among segregating V segments, but an unknown experimental factor could not be excluded. Approximately 18 rarely observed V segments, including chromosome 9 orphons, were excluded from the earlier analysis of a few hundred of the donors because counts were too low. Three of the identified cytomegalovirus-associated TCR beta chains were confirmed in vitro to be specific for cytomegalovirus antigens. In a later genetic analysis, a missense DCLRE1C variant was associated with V-gene and J-gene trimming of TCR beta chains, and the association was replicated in an independent cohort. The 87-base-pair reads could not distinguish some IMGT-functional V segments, including TRBV6-2 and TRBV6-3, so those segments were excluded. The only immune exposure information available for the cohort was CMV serostatus. A further reported finding was that TCR beta sequences accurately predicted the HLA-A and HLA-B alleles for most subjects in the first cohort. The authors suggested that the approach could potentially be extended to other disease states and immunological phenotypes. In a later analysis, most CMV-associated TCR beta chains were found to appear HLA-restricted, with HLA associations seemingly driven largely by CMV exposure. Presence/absence analyses assumed roughly uniform sequencing depth across donors, an assumption that may not hold.

Comments on this clone: The clone's antigen remains unknown. No base quality information exists; no much larger clone differs at one position.

The library was made by the immunoSEQ multiplex PCR assay. For the multiplex PCR, a mixture combining 60 forward primers for TCR Vbeta segments and 13 reverse primers for TCR Jbeta segments was used. Amplification of the CDR3 region of rearranged TCR beta genes was performed with a multiplex PCR assay on genomic DNA. The amplified TCR beta libraries were sequenced on the Illumina HiSeq System as 87-base-pair reads. On the authors' methods: A later analysis counted about 80 million unique TCR beta chains across the 600 to 850 repertoires, and roughly 11 million of these chains were shared by at least two donors. Raw reads were error-corrected and collapsed into unique sequences with a nearest-neighbor algorithm that merged closely related sequences to remove PCR and sequencing errors. Alignment of CDR3 sequences to IMGT reference sequences was used to assign V, D and J gene segments. For a sequence to be retained, a match of at least six nucleotides to both a V gene segment and a J gene segment was required. A rearrangement was called productive if the CDR3 had no stop codons and remained in frame with V and J, and every other rearrangement was called non-productive. Following IMGT convention, CDR3 was defined as the stretch from the second conserved V-encoded cysteine up to the conserved J-encoded phenylalanine. The earlier analysis of 500 to 650 of the donors excluded any sequence lacking an unambiguous match to a single V gene segment. In an earlier analysis of roughly 500 of the donors, V segments were called functional above 56.7% productive rearrangements and were called segregating when the between-donor standard deviation exceeded 5%. A statistical classification framework was developed to diagnose cytomegalovirus status using the catalog of TCR beta chain sequences. In a later analysis, V and J genes were assigned by comparing TCR nucleotide sequences against IMGT/GENE-DB human TR gene sequences. Using the TCRdist pipeline, a later analysis assigned CDR3 sequences along with most-parsimonious VDJ recombination scenarios. In a later analysis, every TCR beta chain was defined by the combination of its CDR3 amino acid sequence and its V-gene family, and reads without a unique V-gene family were dropped. In a later analysis, approximately 590 highly shared, low-generation-probability nucleotide sequences were removed to address suspected cross-contamination and a sequencing artifact. In a later analysis, a clonal expansion index for each public chain was calculated from normalized within-repertoire ranks of inferred template counts. In a later analysis, generation probabilities were computed using a VDJ recombination model fitted to out-of-frame rearrangements, and the results were checked against IGoR. In a later analysis, TCR-TCR, TCR-HLA and TCR-CMV co-occurrence was scored with hypergeometric tests, and a repertoire-size bias correction was applied to TCR pairs. To estimate false discovery rates, a later analysis permuted the HLA or CMV assignments 20 times. In a later analysis, co-occurring TCRs were grouped using DBSCAN, and TCRdist sequence similarity was added for clustering within HLA-allele-positive subsets. Co-occurrence clustering excluded repertoires with fewer than 30,000 or more than 120,000 public chains, plus five with anomalous nucleotide sharing. Sourced from immuneACCESS, this table was stored by TCRdb with only in-frame sequences that have V and J called. A share of the clones is absent; for the studies checked, an unresolved V gene accounts for under half, and the remainder has no known explanation. The V and J calls and the clone size are those of that table, but D and trimming were determined from the DNA. The sample profile shows some 74,000 clones; 80% of them were found once. Jointly, the top ten make up 1.1% of the sample.

In total, more than 500 healthy bone marrow donors made up the cohort. Cohort members were all nominally healthy when sampled, although unrecorded immune exposures were likely present. The donor tested CMV seronegative and was one of the 352 seronegative cohort members. Every donor gave a peripheral blood sample, and the peripheral blood mononuclear cells from that sample were used for TCR beta sequencing. Genomic DNA was extracted from the blood cell samples with the Qiagen DNeasy Blood Extraction Kit. The CDR3 measures 12 amino acids from cysteine to phenylalanine. CDR3 DNA is the only sequence kept; it has 36 bases, read in frame from the first base. Looking up the germline V gene (reference sequence) yields CDR1 GTSNPN and CDR2 SVGIG. Trimming takes 8 bases off V and 8 bases off J; junction bases not matched to a gene: 4.

This receptor was taken from a male donor in good health and CMV-seronegative. Sequencing used PBMCs. The rearrangement combines TRBV30 with TRBJ1-4, with 11 bases aligning to TRBD1. The CDR3: CALGQGEEKLFF. In nucleotides, the sequence is TGTGCCCTGGGACAGGGGGAGGAAAAACTGTTTTTT.